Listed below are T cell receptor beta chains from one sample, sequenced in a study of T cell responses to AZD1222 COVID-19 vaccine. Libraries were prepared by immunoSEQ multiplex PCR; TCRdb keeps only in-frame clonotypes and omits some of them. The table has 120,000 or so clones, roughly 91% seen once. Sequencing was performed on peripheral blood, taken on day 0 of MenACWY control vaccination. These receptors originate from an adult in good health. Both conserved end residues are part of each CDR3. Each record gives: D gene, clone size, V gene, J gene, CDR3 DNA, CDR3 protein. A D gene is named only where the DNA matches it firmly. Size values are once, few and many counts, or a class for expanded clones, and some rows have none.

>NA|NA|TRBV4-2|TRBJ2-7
TGTGCCAGCAGCCAAGTAAGTGGGAGGTTGTACGAGCAGTACTTC
CASSQVSGRLYEQYF
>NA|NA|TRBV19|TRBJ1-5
TGTGCCAGTAGTACTCTTGGGGGGGGTTTCGGGCCCCAGCATTTT
CASSTLGGGFGPQHF
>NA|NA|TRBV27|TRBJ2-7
TGTGCCAGCAGTTCGGACATCAACGAGCAGTACTTC
CASSSDINEQYF
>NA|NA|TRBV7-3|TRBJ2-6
TGTGCCAGCAGCTTCGGGAGCCCCAGCTCTGGGGCCAACGTCCTGACTTTC
CASSFGSPSSGANVLTF
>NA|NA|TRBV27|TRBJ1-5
TGTGCCAGCAGTTTATACGTGGGTCGGGGGGGCGCGAGCAATCAGCCCCAGCATTTT
CASSLYVGRGGASNQPQHF
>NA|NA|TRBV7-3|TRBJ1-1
TGTGCCAGCAGCCCGAGTGGGATAGTTGAAGCTTTCTTT
CASSPSGIVEAFF
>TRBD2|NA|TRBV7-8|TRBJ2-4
TGTGCCAGCAGCTTAGCTCCAGCGGGAGTTGTGGACATTCAGTACTTC
CASSLAPAGVVDIQYF
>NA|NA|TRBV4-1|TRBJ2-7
TGCGCCAGCAGCCACGTAAAGGGCCACGAGCAGTACTTC
CASSHVKGHEQYF
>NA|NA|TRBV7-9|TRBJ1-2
TGTGCCAGCAGCCTCGCAGGATCATATGGCTACACCTTC
CASSLAGSYGYTF
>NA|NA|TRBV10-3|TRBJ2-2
TGTGCCATCAGTGTCGGGATGGGGGTAAACACCGGGGAGCTGTTTTTT
CAISVGMGVNTGELFF
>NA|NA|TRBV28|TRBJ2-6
TGTGCCAGCGGAACAGGTTCCTACTCTGGGGCCAACGTCCTGACTTTC
CASGTGSYSGANVLTF
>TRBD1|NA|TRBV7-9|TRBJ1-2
TGTGCCAGCAGCCAGGACAGGTACACAGGACATGGCTACACCTTC
CASSQDRYTGHGYTF
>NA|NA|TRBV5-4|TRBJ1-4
TGTGCCAGCAGCCTCGGTTTGCAGGGGCCTAATGAAAAACTGTTTTTT
CASSLGLQGPNEKLFF
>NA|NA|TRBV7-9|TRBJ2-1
TGTGCCAGCAGTTTCGCCGAAGAATGGCAGTTCTTC
CASSFAEEWQFF
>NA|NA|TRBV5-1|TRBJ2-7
TGCGCCAGCAGCTTGGGTCCCCAGGGGAGCTCCTACGAGCAGTACTTC
CASSLGPQGSSYEQYF
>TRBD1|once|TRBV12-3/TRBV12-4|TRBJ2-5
TGTGCCAGCACTTGGACAGGACAAGAGACCCAGTACTTC
CASTWTGQETQYF
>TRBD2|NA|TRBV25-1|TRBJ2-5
TGTGCCAGCAGTGGACCGACTAGCGGGAGGGACCAAGAGACCCAGTACTTC
CASSGPTSGRDQETQYF
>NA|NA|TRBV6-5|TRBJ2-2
TGTGCCAGCAGGGGTGGCGGGGTTTTCGGGGAGCTGTTTTTT
CASRGGGVFGELFF
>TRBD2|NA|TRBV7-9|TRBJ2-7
TGTGCCAGCAGCTCCCGGACTAGCGGGAGGGCCTACGAGCAGTACTTC
CASSSRTSGRAYEQYF
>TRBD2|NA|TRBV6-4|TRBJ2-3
TGTGCCAGCAGTGATTCTAGCGGGAGTGGGGCAGATACGCAGTATTTT
CASSDSSGSGADTQYF
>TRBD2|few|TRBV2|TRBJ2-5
TGTGCCAGCACCGGAAGAGCGGGAGGGTCCCAAGAGACCCAGTACTTC
CASTGRAGGSQETQYF
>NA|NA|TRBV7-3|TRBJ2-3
TGTGCCAGCAGCTTTAGCGGAGATACAGATACGCAGTATTTT
CASSFSGDTDTQYF
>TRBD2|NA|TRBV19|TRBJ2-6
TGTGCCAGTAAGGGGGGTTTAGCGGGAGCCTTCTCTGGGGCCAACGTCCTGACTTTC
CASKGGLAGAFSGANVLTF
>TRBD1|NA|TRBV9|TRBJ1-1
TGTGCCAGCAGCGTAGTGGGGACAGGGGGCACTGAAGCTTTCTTT
CASSVVGTGGTEAFF
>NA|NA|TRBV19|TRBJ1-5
TGTGCCAGTAGTATATACGTGGGGAGCAGGGCGGGGGGTCAGCCCCAGCATTTT
CASSIYVGSRAGGQPQHF
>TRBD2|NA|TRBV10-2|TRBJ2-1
TGCGCCAGCACGCCCAGCGGGGGGGGAGAGCAGTTCTTC
CASTPSGGGEQFF